This TCR beta chain is from a study of T-cell memory formation after mild COVID-19. About the study: TCR clusters largely stayed donor specific. General study results and limits: Within pre-infection memory, some responding clones were found, suggesting cross-reactive memory joined. CD4+ bias marked clones expanding day 15 to 37, unlike balanced contracting clones. Shrinking CD4+ clones resided mostly in CM and EM, and CD8+ ones in EMRA.

Turning to this clonotype: Its specificity is not known.

TCRdb re-analysed the 5' RACE reads in MiXCR, keeping a single row per CDR3 protein. The sample has over 150,000 distinct CDR3 sequences, over 20% seen once. Trimming stripped 2 bases from V and 4 bases from J, with 12 bases between. The CDR3 sequence is 14 residues long. This clonotype was obtained from an adult woman who had mild COVID-19 (a few samples of this study predate the infection). Cell type and time point are not known. Source material: PBMCs or a T cell subset sorted from them (not recorded which). The chain recombines TRBV12-3 or TRBV12-4 with TRBJ2-7; D ambiguous. The DNA of the CDR3 is TGTGCCAGCAGTTTAACGCCTATGAAGTACGAGCAGTACTTC. Amino acids: CASSLTPMKYEQYF.